The 32 T cell receptor beta chains in this list originate from one sample, sequenced in a study of type 1 regulatory T cells. General study findings and limits: Tr1 cells had a more restricted TCR repertoire than non-Tr1 cells.

For these receptors, no antigen is known. TCRdb reprocessed the reads via MiXCR and lists one record per CDR3 protein. This table holds roughly 71,000 distinct CDR3 sequences, less than 25% found once. The sample consisted of cultured type 1 regulatory T (Tr1) cells, either the whole culture or a sorted fraction (not recorded which). These TCRs come from a human donor in good health.

This clonotype turned up a few times. This chain connects TRBV6-1 to TRBJ2-3, with 10 nucleotides matching TRBD2. The CDR3 spans 13 residues. The V segment lost 10 bases and the J segment 3 bases; nucleotides outside the gene matches: 4. Germline CDR1 and CDR2: MNHNS and SASEGT. The CDR3 bases are TGTGCCATCGAACTAGCGGGAACAGATACGCAGTATTTT. Translating it yields CAIELAGTDTQYF.

The chain combines TRBV2 with TRBJ2-5; possibly TRBD1 or TRBD2 for D (5 bases each). V lost 0 bases, J lost 5 bases, and 10 bases lay in between. This CDR3 is built from 14 residues. Per germline, CDR1 SNHLY and CDR2 FYNNEI. This CDR3 reads CASSEARGEETQYF. CDR3 bases: TGTGCCAGCAGTGAAGCGAGGGGAGAGGAGACCCAGTACTTC. Full variable domain (remainder filled in from reference TRBV2 and TRBJ2-5): EPEVTQTPSHQVTQMGQEVILRCVPISNHLYFYWYRQILGQKVEFLVSFYNNEISEKSEIFDDQFSVERPDGSNFTLKIRSTKLEDSAMYFCASSEARGEETQYFGPGTRLLVL.

The rearrangement joins TRBV20-1 to TRBJ2-1; D is unclear. The CDR3 totals 17 residues. V shed 0 bases and J shed 0 bases, with 15 bases lying between them. CDR1 DFQATT and CDR2 SNEGSKA come from the germline V gene (reference sequence). CDR3 sequence reads: CSARDPMSTRSYNEQFF. The CDR3, as DNA: TGCAGTGCTAGAGATCCTATGAGCACCCGCTCCTACAATGAGCAGTTCTTC.

The gene calls are TRBV7-3 and TRBJ2-5; D perhaps matches TRBD1 (6 bases). This CDR3 is 13 amino acids long. CDR1 is SGHTA, CDR2 FQGTGA, per germline. The V gene lost 4 bases and the J gene lost 2 bases, with 8 bases spanning the gap. As DNA, the CDR3 is TGTGCCAGCAGCTCTGACAGGCAAGAGACCCAGTACTTC. Protein: CASSSDRQETQYF. The entire variable domain, with the rest obtained from reference TRBV7-3 and TRBJ2-5, is as follows: GAGVSQTPSNKVTEKGKYVELRCDPISGHTALYWYRQSLGQGPEFLIYFQGTGAADDSGLPNDRFFAVRPEGSVSTLKIQRTERGDSAVYLCASSSDRQETQYFGPGTRLLVL.

The rearrangement uses TRBV6-6 and TRBJ2-1, with 9 positions matching TRBD1. After removal of 6 bases from V and 8 bases from J, the junction contained 11 bases not matched to a gene. Germline CDR1 reads MNHNY; CDR2 reads SVGAGI (reference sequence). CDR3 length equals 15 residues. CDR3 nucleotide sequence: TGTGCCAGCAGAGTTGGGGACAGGGACTTCGATGAGCAGTTCTTC. This encodes CASRVGDRDFDEQFF.

The V call is TRBV5-1, the J call TRBJ2-1, with TRBD2 matching 13 bases. V was pared by 0 bases and J by 7 bases, with 10 bases of the junction left unmatched. Germline CDR1 SGHRS, CDR2 YFSETQ. The CDR3 length is 18 residues. CDR3 sequence (DNA): TGCGCCAGCAGCTTGGCTCCGGGACTAGCGGGGAAGGCTAATGAGCAGTTCTTC. Its protein is CASSLAPGLAGKANEQFF.

This clonotype was detected many times. The chain's CDR3 is CASSYGFVRSYNEQFF. CDR3 coding DNA: TGTGCCAGCAGTTACGGTTTTGTCCGCTCCTACAATGAGCAGTTCTTC. The rearrangement joins TRBV6-5 to TRBJ2-1, with no clear D. Germline V gene data show CDR1 as MNHEY and CDR2 as SVGAGI. V shed 2 bases and J shed 0 bases, with 11 bases lying between them. The CDR3 is 16 residues long.

Details on this clonotype: One end of the junction fails to match germline, which may point to a read error. This chain links TRBV20-1 with TRBJ2-5, with no clear D. The CDR3 covers 12 residues. Germline V gives CDR1 DFQATT, CDR2 SNEGSKA (reference sequence). The CDR3 coding sequence is TGCAGTGCCATGGACCACCAAGAGACCCAGCACTTC. Amino acid sequence: CSAMDHQETQHF.

Many counts were recorded for this clonotype. This chain connects TRBV7-3 to TRBJ2-7, with 10 bases lining up with TRBD2. Per germline, CDR1 SGHTA and CDR2 FQGTGA. The CDR3 covers 15 residues. V lost 2 bases to trimming and J lost 5 bases; unmatched junction nucleotides: 6. CDR3 sequence: CASSLLAGGMNEQYF. The CDR3 DNA follows: TGTGCCAGCAGCTTATTAGCGGGAGGAATGAACGAGCAGTACTTC.

The sample holds one count of this clonotype. This chain links TRBV5-1 with TRBJ2-2; D is possibly TRBD2 (6 bases). The germline V gene has CDR1 SGHRS and CDR2 YFSETQ. Trimming stripped 7 bases from V and 3 bases from J, with 10 bases between. The CDR3 totals 13 residues. This CDR3 is CASGRQDTGELFF. The CDR3 DNA sequence: TGCGCCAGCGGGAGGCAGGACACCGGGGAGCTGTTTTTT.

This clonotype was counted a few times. This chain uses TRBV3-1 with TRBJ1-5; TRBD1 agrees at 9 bases. Germline values: CDR1 LGHDT, CDR2 YNNKEL (reference sequence). The CDR3 is made up of 14 amino acids. Unmatched junction bases numbered 3, after V lost 4 bases and J lost 5 bases. The CDR3 region is CASSLQGAHQPQHF. The CDR3 DNA is TGTGCCAGCAGCCTACAGGGGGCTCATCAGCCCCAGCATTTT.

This clonotype occurred once. The V call is TRBV7-9, the J call TRBJ1-4; 8 nucleotides align to TRBD1. V shed 6 bases, J shed 0 bases, and the junction held 0 bases outside the gene matches. CDR3 length equals 14 residues. The germline CDR1 and CDR2 sequences are SEHNR and FQNEAQ (reference sequence). The CDR3 here is CASRQGATNEKLFF. The DNA of the CDR3 is TGTGCCAGCAGACAGGGGGCAACTAATGAAAAACTGTTTTTT.

The table lists this clonotype with many counts. The chain has TRBV18 and TRBJ1-1; D is unresolved. The germline gives CDR1 KGHSH, CDR2 LQKENI. The CDR3 runs 13 residues. V lost 0 bases and J 4 bases, leaving 6 bases between the germline ends. Written as DNA, the CDR3 is TGTGCCAGCTCACCACCGGGGTTCACTGAAGCTTTCTTT. Translation gives CASSPPGFTEAFF.

The chain has TRBV3-1 and TRBJ2-3; D is uncertain. V lost 2 bases and J lost 6, with 15 bases in between. In germline, CDR1 is LGHDT, CDR2 YNNKEL (reference sequence). The CDR3 length is 15 residues. The DNA of the CDR3 is TGTGCCAGCAGCCAAAACGGGCCTCCCGGGGATACGCAGTATTTT. Translation gives CASSQNGPPGDTQYF.

The rearrangement joins TRBV7-8 to TRBJ1-6; D uncertain. The V and J ends lost 1 base and 8 bases respectively, with 6 bases between them. Germline CDR1 is SGHVS and CDR2 is FQNEAQ. This CDR3 comprises 13 residues. The CDR3 spells CASSLVLYSPLHF. In DNA, the CDR3 is TGTGCCAGCAGCTTAGTATTGTATTCACCCCTCCACTTT.

The V and J genes are TRBV7-2 and TRBJ2-5, with D perhaps TRBD1 (6 bases). The CDR3 runs to 13 residues. Germline V gene sequence: CDR1 SGHTA, CDR2 FQGNSA. V was trimmed by 6 bases and J by 4 bases, leaving 12 bases between them. The CDR3: CASRATGRETQYF. CDR3 DNA: TGTGCCAGCAGAGCTACAGGGCGAGAGACCCAGTACTTC.

Points on this clonotype: At one end, the junction sequence differs from germline, possibly due to a read error. The chain has TRBV5-1 and TRBJ2-1; 11 nucleotides match TRBD2. The CDR3 consists of 19 residues. Looked up from germline, CDR1 is SGHRS and CDR2 is YFSETQ. This CDR3 reads CTSRREKTSGVTYYNEQFF. The CDR3 DNA reads TGCACCAGCAGACGTGAAAAGACTAGCGGGGTTACATATTACAATGAGCAGTTCTTC.

J is TRBJ2-6 and V is TRBV5-6; maybe TRBD1 (6 bases). CDR1 is SGHDT and CDR2 is YYEEEE in the germline V gene. V lost 3 bases, J lost 3 bases, and 13 bases lay in between. CDR3 length equals 16 residues. CDR3 DNA sequence: TGTGCCAGCAGCTCTACAGGGAACTTTGGGGCCAACGTCCTGACTTTC. Translation: CASSSTGNFGANVLTF.

This rearrangement joins TRBV20-1 to TRBJ2-3; 8 positions match TRBD2. The CDR3 is 13 residues long. The germline gives CDR1 DFQATT, CDR2 SNEGSKA (reference sequence). J gave up 5 bases and V 3 bases, and 4 bases lay outside the gene matches. CDR3 protein: CSASFLAGDTQYF. CDR3 nucleotides: TGCAGTGCTAGTTTTCTAGCGGGAGATACGCAGTATTTT.

This clonotype was observed a few times. The chain is built from TRBV6-5 and TRBJ1-2; D is uncertain. CDR1 and CDR2 from the germline V gene are MNHEY and SVGAGI. Trimming stripped 6 bases from V and 6 bases from J, with 14 bases between. The CDR3 runs to 13 residues. This CDR3 reads CASRNRGRDGYTF. In nucleotides, the CDR3 is TGTGCCAGCAGAAACCGGGGTCGGGATGGCTACACCTTC.

The gene calls are TRBV20-1 and TRBJ1-4, with 8 nucleotides matching TRBD1. Per germline, CDR1 DFQATT and CDR2 SNEGSKA (reference sequence). Trimming took 5 bases from V and 5 from J; bases not matched to a gene: 7. This CDR3 has 14 residues. The CDR3 loop reads CSALSDRDNEKLFF. CDR3 DNA: TGCAGTGCTCTTTCGGACAGGGACAATGAAAAACTGTTTTTT.

Ten or more counts support this clonotype. The chain joins TRBV5-6 to TRBJ1-5; D remains unclear. The CDR3 spans 13 residues. Trimming shortened V by 0 bases and J by 6 bases, and 7 bases separated the two germline ends. The germline V gene encodes CDR1 SGHDT and CDR2 YYEEEE. The CDR3 here is CASSLGTSQPQHF. The CDR3 coding sequence is TGTGCCAGCAGCTTGGGGACTTCTCAGCCCCAGCATTTT. Using reference TRBV5-6 and TRBJ1-5 for the parts outside the CDR3, the full variable domain is DAGVTQSPTHLIKTRGQQVTLRCSPKSGHDTVSWYQQALGQGPQFIFQYYEEEERQRGNFPDRFSGHQFPNYSSELNVNALLLGDSALYLCASSLGTSQPQHFGDGTRLSIL.

This clonotype has only a few counts. The CDR3 DNA sequence: TGCGCCAGCAGCTTGGACGGCAGGGGGGACACAGATACGCAGTATTTT. It yields the protein CASSLDGRGDTDTQYF. The chain combines TRBV5-1 with TRBJ2-3, with a possible D match to TRBD1 (7 bases). Trimming removed 0 bases from V and 2 bases from J, with 13 bases in between. The CDR3 is 16 residues long. CDR1 is SGHRS and CDR2 is YFSETQ in the germline V gene.

The gene calls are TRBV4-2 and TRBJ2-7, with D tentatively TRBD1 (6 bases). The V and J ends lost 2 bases and 7 bases respectively, with 18 bases between them. Germline V gives CDR1 LGHNA, CDR2 YNFKEQ. This CDR3 comprises 15 residues. DNA of the CDR3: TGTGCCAGCAGCCAACAACAGTGGGGGCTGCAAGAGCAGTACTTC. Its translation: CASSQQQWGLQEQYF.

The chain carries TRBV7-2 and TRBJ2-7; the D gene is possibly TRBD2 (5 bases). Germline loops: CDR1 SGHTA, CDR2 FQGNSA. This CDR3 spans 16 amino acids. Trimming pared 1 base from V and 7 bases from J, leaving 20 bases between. CDR3 sequence reads: CASSLVRGAGPGEQYF. The CDR3 DNA reads TGTGCCAGCAGCTTAGTAAGAGGTGCCGGCCCGGGGGAGCAGTACTTC.

At least ten counts were recorded for this clonotype. This sequence joins TRBV25-1 and TRBJ1-1; D remains ambiguous. Germline-derived CDR1 and CDR2 are MGHDK and SYGVNS. The V end was cut by 5 bases, the J end by 3 bases, with 10 bases between. The CDR3 runs 13 residues. The CDR3, as DNA: TGTGCCAGCAGTCAGAGGAGGGACACTGAAGCTTTCTTT. Its protein product is CASSQRRDTEAFF.

This sequence joins TRBV15 and TRBJ2-5; the match to TRBD1 covers 7 bases. J lost 1 base, V lost 4 bases, and 6 bases had no gene match. CDR1 LNHNV and CDR2 YYDKDF come from the germline V gene (reference sequence). The CDR3 is made up of 15 amino acids. As DNA, the CDR3 is TGTGCCACCAGCACCCAACAGGGGCCCCAAGAGACCCAGTACTTC. Translated: CATSTQQGPQETQYF.

This clonotype was counted between two and nine times. The V gene is TRBV19, the J gene TRBJ1-2; possibly TRBD1 for D (5 bases). The CDR3 consists of 13 residues. From germline, CDR1 is LNHDA and CDR2 SQIVND (reference sequence). V lost 5 bases and J lost 2, with 9 bases in between. CDR3 in DNA: TGTGCCAGTAGTGTCTCAGGGAACTATGGCTACACCTTC. Encoded protein: CASSVSGNYGYTF.

The chain is built from TRBV12-3 or TRBV12-4 and TRBJ2-1, with D possibly matching TRBD2 (6 bases). Trimming took off 8 bases at V and 6 bases at J, with 17 bases between the two ends. The CDR3 extends over 14 amino acids. In nucleotides, the CDR3 is TGTGCCAGCTCTGTCCAGTCGGGGGTCAATGAGCAGTTCTTC. It is translated as CASSVQSGVNEQFF.

This clonotype occurred a few times. The chain is built from TRBV20-1 and TRBJ1-1, with D perhaps matching TRBD1 (6 bases). Germline values: CDR1 DFQATT, CDR2 SNEGSKA (reference sequence). CDR3 length: 14 residues. V lost 0 bases and J 5 bases, leaving 13 bases between the germline ends. The CDR3 nucleotides are TGCAGTGCTAGAGATAGGGGGGTTTGGACTGAAGCTTTCTTT. It yields the protein CSARDRGVWTEAFF.

This chain uses TRBV5-1 with TRBJ2-7; D is possibly TRBD1 or TRBD2 (5 bases each). Per germline, CDR1 SGHRS and CDR2 YFSETQ. Trimming removed 0 bases from V and 6 bases from J, with 10 bases in between. The CDR3 totals 13 residues. CDR3 in DNA: TGCGCCAGCAGCTTGGTTGGGGGTCTCGAGCAGTACTTC. This gives the protein CASSLVGGLEQYF.

This clonotype was counted only a few times. The chain carries TRBV5-4 and TRBJ1-6, with D possibly TRBD1 on 5 matching bases. Trimming left V 0 bases short and J 5 bases short, with 9 bases between. This CDR3 spans 15 amino acids. From germline, CDR1 is SGHNT and CDR2 YYREEE (reference sequence). This CDR3 reads CASSLVGADNSPLHF. CDR3 bases: TGTGCCAGCAGCTTGGTAGGGGCCGATAATTCACCCCTCCACTTT.